The rows below give T cell receptor beta chains drawn from one sample of a study of T cells in Graves' hyperthyroidism and ophthalmopathy. TCRdb reprocessed the multiplex PCR reads with MiXCR, giving one entry per CDR3 protein. The data contain about 640,000 distinct CDR3 sequences, roughly 15% of them singletons. Specimen: blood. Receptors were obtained from a woman aged 45-65 years with Graves' ophthalmopathy. The CDR3 runs from the conserved cysteine through the conserved F or W. D genes are given only for firm matches. Clone sizes are given selectively: once, few, many, or a class where the clone is expanded.

TRBV28	TRBD2	TRBJ2-2	few	CAGRTSGSSGELFF	TGTGCCGGCCGGACTAGCGGGAGTTCCGGGGAGCTGTTTTTT
TRBV6-2/TRBV6-3	.	TRBJ1-2	.	CASSYEVTYGYTF	TGTGCCAGCAGTTACGAGGTTACCTATGGCTACACCTTC
TRBV7-6	.	TRBJ2-7	many	CASSLQLPPYEQYF	TGTGCCAGCAGCTTACAACTACCACCCTACGAGCAGTACTTC
TRBV5-6	.	TRBJ1-6	.	CASSLVQLGVGSPLHF	TGTGCCAGCAGCTTGGTCCAACTGGGGGTCGGCTCACCCCTCCACTTT
TRBV27	TRBD2	TRBJ2-1	few	CASSFVGRLADNEQFF	TGTGCCAGCAGTTTTGTTGGACGACTAGCGGATAATGAGCAGTTCTTC
TRBV28	TRBD2	TRBJ2-3	many	CASSAPTSGGTDTQYF	TGTGCCAGCAGCGCCCCGACTAGCGGAGGCACAGATACGCAGTATTTT
TRBV6-2/TRBV6-3	TRBD1	TRBJ2-3	many	CASSGTGGATDTQYF	TGTGCCAGCAGTGGGACAGGGGGCGCGACAGATACGCAGTATTTT
TRBV28	TRBD1	TRBJ1-6	.	CASSRSRDSSSYNSPLHF	TGTGCCAGCAGTCGGTCCCGGGACAGCAGCTCCTATAATTCACCCCTCCACTTT
TRBV11-3	TRBD2	TRBJ2-2	.	CASSLGWSGTTNTGELFF	TGTGCCAGCAGCTTAGGTTGGAGCGGGACGACGAACACCGGGGAGCTGTTTTTT
TRBV2	TRBD2	TRBJ2-1	many	CASSSPRSGREYEQFF	TGTGCCAGCAGTTCCCCCAGAAGCGGGAGGGAATATGAGCAGTTCTTC
TRBV12-5	.	TRBJ2-7	many	CASGLVVGTLYEQYF	TGTGCTAGTGGTTTGGTAGTGGGGACACTCTACGAGCAGTACTTC
TRBV6-1	.	TRBJ2-7	many	CASKTRQDSYEQYF	TGTGCCAGCAAAACTCGACAGGACTCCTACGAGCAGTACTTC
TRBV7-2	TRBD2	TRBJ2-1	.	CASTIEGLAGPYNEQFF	TGTGCCAGCACCATTGAGGGTCTAGCGGGACCCTACAATGAGCAGTTCTTC
TRBV28	.	TRBJ1-6	.	CASTSVGVEDSPLHF	TGTGCCAGCACCTCAGTGGGGGTCGAGGATTCACCCCTCCACTTT
TRBV11-1	TRBD2	TRBJ2-1	many	CASSSAGAPNEQFF	TGTGCCAGCAGCTCTGCGGGAGCTCCCAATGAGCAGTTCTTC
TRBV5-1	.	TRBJ2-1	.	CASSSEGATGNLYNEQFF	TGCGCCAGCAGCTCCGAAGGCGCAACAGGGAATTTATACAATGAGCAGTTCTTC
TRBV4-1	.	TRBJ2-3	many	CASSQDGAGGTDTQYF	TGCGCCAGCAGCCAAGACGGCGCGGGTGGCACAGATACGCAGTATTTT
TRBV9	.	TRBJ2-1	few	CASSQTTRGDEQFF	TGTGCCAGCAGCCAGACAACCAGGGGCGATGAGCAGTTCTTC
TRBV18	.	TRBJ1-2	many	CASSPPGRDYYGYTF	TGTGCCAGCTCACCACCGGGCAGGGACTACTATGGCTACACCTTC
TRBV25-1	.	TRBJ1-5	few	CASSEWGNNQPQHF	TGTGCCAGCAGTGAATGGGGCAACAATCAGCCCCAGCATTTT
TRBV6-2/TRBV6-3	.	TRBJ2-7	.	CASSYSEVSYEQYF	TGTGCCAGCAGTTACTCAGAGGTATCCTACGAGCAGTACTTC
TRBV28	TRBD2	TRBJ2-1	.	CASSFFGTSYNEQFF	TGTGCCAGCAGTTTCTTCGGGACTAGCTACAATGAGCAGTTCTTC
TRBV18	.	TRBJ2-3	.	CASSPPNGLALRDTQYF	TGTGCCAGCTCACCACCAAACGGTCTAGCGTTGAGGGATACGCAGTATTTT
TRBV7-3	.	TRBJ2-3	.	CASSLSAWSTDTQYF	TGTGCCAGCAGCTTATCGGCGTGGAGCACAGATACGCAGTATTTT
TRBV19	TRBD2	TRBJ2-1	.	CASRKEAGPRNEQFF	TGTGCCAGTAGGAAGGAAGCGGGACCTAGAAATGAGCAGTTCTTC
TRBV5-6	.	TRBJ1-5	few	CASSLAGFSNQPQHF	TGTGCCAGCAGCTTGGCTGGGTTTAGCAATCAGCCCCAGCATTTT
TRBV20-1	.	TRBJ2-7	many	CSAMGEGKSSYEQYF	TGCAGTGCCATGGGAGAGGGTAAGAGTTCCTACGAGCAGTACTTC
TRBV4-1	.	TRBJ1-6	.	CASSHVSSPPHF	TGCGCCAGCAGCCATGTATCCTCACCCCCCCACTTT
TRBV28	.	TRBJ2-1	many	CASRAGASNEQFF	TGTGCCAGCAGGGCCGGGGCTTCGAATGAGCAGTTCTTC
TRBV28	.	TRBJ2-5	many	CASRPTGETQYF	TGTGCCAGCAGGCCCACCGGAGAGACCCAGTACTTC
TRBV5-1	.	TRBJ2-7	many	CASSFKLRYEQYF	TGCGCCAGCAGCTTCAAACTCCGGTACGAGCAGTACTTC
TRBV5-1	.	TRBJ2-7	many	CASSPDSEGTYEQYF	TGCGCCAGCAGCCCGGACTCAGAGGGTACCTACGAGCAGTACTTC
TRBV7-2	.	TRBJ1-1	many	CASSPDGLNTEAFF	TGTGCCAGCAGCCCGGACGGTCTGAACACTGAAGCTTTCTTT
TRBV7-2	.	TRBJ2-7	many	CASSSPGNSYEQYF	TGTGCCAGCAGCTCCCCCGGGAACTCCTACGAGCAGTACTTC
TRBV9	TRBD2	TRBJ2-7	many	CASSPTSGSFYEQYF	TGTGCCAGCAGCCCTACTAGCGGGAGTTTCTACGAGCAGTACTTC
TRBV10-3	.	TRBJ2-5	many	CANAPNIEETQYF	TGTGCCAACGCCCCCAATATCGAAGAGACCCAGTACTTC
TRBV2	.	TRBJ2-1	many	CASSAPLYNEQFF	TGTGCCAGCAGCGCCCCACTATACAATGAGCAGTTCTTC
TRBV7-2	.	TRBJ1-2	many	CASSRQTGNYGYTF	TGTGCCAGCAGCCGACAGACGGGGAACTATGGCTACACCTTC
TRBV18	TRBD1	TRBJ1-6	many	CASSQTGGFDNSPLHF	TGTGCCAGCTCACAGACAGGGGGTTTCGATAATTCACCCCTCCACTTT
TRBV27	.	TRBJ2-7	many	CASSSRQDFSYEQYF	TGTGCCAGCAGTTCCCGACAGGACTTCTCCTACGAGCAGTACTTC
TRBV7-2	TRBD1	TRBJ1-2	few	CASSLEFLWTGPNYGYTF	TGTGCCAGCAGCTTAGAATTTTTATGGACAGGCCCTAACTATGGCTACACCTTC
TRBV3-1	TRBD2	TRBJ2-5	many	CASSQDSSGRAETQYF	TGTGCCAGCAGCCAAGATTCAAGCGGGAGAGCGGAGACCCAGTACTTC
TRBV6-7	.	TRBJ2-4	.	CASTDRGGRKNIQYF	TGTGCCAGCACCGACCGCGGGGGCCGCAAAAACATTCAGTACTTC
TRBV12-3/TRBV12-4	.	TRBJ1-1	many	CASSINLETEAFF	TGTGCCAGCAGTATAAACCTGGAGACTGAAGCTTTCTTT
TRBV11-1	.	TRBJ2-2	many	CASTPSYTGELFF	TGTGCCAGCACCCCCTCTTACACCGGGGAGCTGTTTTTT
TRBV7-2	TRBD1	TRBJ1-2	many	CASSLPGQGAYGYTF	TGTGCCAGCAGCTTACCCGGACAGGGGGCATACGGCTACACCTTC
TRBV7-2	TRBD2	TRBJ2-2	.	CASSLELAGDLTGELFF	TGTGCCAGCAGCTTAGAACTAGCGGGAGATTTGACCGGGGAGCTGTTTTTT
TRBV7-3	.	TRBJ2-1	few	CASSSNLEGEQFF	TGTGCCAGCAGCTCCAATCTAGAGGGTGAGCAGTTCTTC
TRBV7-2	.	TRBJ2-1	many	CASSDGYSYNEQFF	TGTGCCAGCAGCGACGGTTACTCCTACAATGAGCAGTTCTTC
TRBV13	.	TRBJ1-5	many	CASSSGPINQPQHF	TGTGCCAGCAGCTCCGGACCGATCAATCAGCCCCAGCATTTT
TRBV28	.	TRBJ1-2	many	CASSQTPKDYGYTF	TGTGCCAGCAGTCAGACCCCAAAGGACTATGGCTACACCTTC
TRBV20-1	TRBD2	TRBJ2-1	few	CSARDVTGGTPNEQFF	TGCAGTGCTAGAGATGTTACGGGAGGGACCCCAAATGAGCAGTTCTTC
TRBV12-3/TRBV12-4	TRBD2	TRBJ2-1	many	CASRIGGSSYNEQFF	TGTGCCAGCAGAATCGGCGGGAGTTCCTACAATGAGCAGTTCTTC